A selection of T cell receptor beta chains follows, all from one sample in a study of blood T cell repertoires in COVID-19. The method was immunoSEQ multiplex PCR; TCRdb's version includes in-frame clones alone and lacks a portion of them. This table holds about 62,000 clones, more than 75% found once. The sample was peripheral blood. The receptor set was obtained from a man in his 70s with acute or convalescent COVID-19. CDR3s include the opening cysteine and the closing phenylalanine or tryptophan. Fields, in order: V gene, D gene, J gene, clone size, CDR3 protein, CDR3 DNA. D genes are given only for firm matches. Clone size is given for some rows only: seen once, a few or many times, or a class if the clone is expanded.

V gene: TRBV7-3
D gene: TRBD1
J gene: TRBJ1-1
clone size: .
CDR3 protein: CASSLQGGNTEAFF
CDR3 DNA: TGTGCCAGCAGCTTACAGGGGGGGAACACTGAAGCTTTCTTT

V gene: TRBV5-1
D gene: TRBD1
J gene: TRBJ2-7
clone size: .
CDR3 protein: CASSPQGNEQYF
CDR3 DNA: TGCGCCAGCAGCCCACAGGGGAACGAGCAGTACTTC

V gene: TRBV24-1
D gene: .
J gene: TRBJ2-7
clone size: .
CDR3 protein: CATASGTIEEQYF
CDR3 DNA: TGTGCCACCGCATCCGGGACAATCGAAGAGCAGTACTTC

V gene: TRBV10-3
D gene: .
J gene: TRBJ2-7
clone size: .
CDR3 protein: CAISESRTVSYEQYF
CDR3 DNA: TGTGCCATCAGTGAGTCAAGGACAGTCTCCTACGAGCAGTACTTC

V gene: TRBV6-5
D gene: .
J gene: TRBJ1-5
clone size: .
CDR3 protein: CASSYLRDQPQHF
CDR3 DNA: TGTGCCAGCAGTTACTTACGCGATCAGCCCCAGCATTTT

V gene: TRBV6-5
D gene: .
J gene: TRBJ2-7
clone size: .
CDR3 protein: CASSYSGREYEQYF
CDR3 DNA: TGTGCCAGCAGTTACTCGGGCAGGGAATACGAGCAGTACTTC

V gene: TRBV4-1
D gene: TRBD2
J gene: TRBJ2-1
clone size: .
CDR3 protein: CASSQEYISGRAGNEQFF
CDR3 DNA: TGCGCCAGCAGCCAAGAGTACATTAGTGGGAGGGCCGGCAATGAGCAGTTCTTC

V gene: TRBV9
D gene: TRBD1
J gene: TRBJ2-7
clone size: .
CDR3 protein: CASSGRDSSYEQYF
CDR3 DNA: TGTGCCAGCAGCGGCCGGGACAGTTCCTACGAGCAGTACTTC

V gene: TRBV10-3
D gene: TRBD2
J gene: TRBJ2-3
clone size: .
CDR3 protein: CAIRNTPTSERGDTQYF
CDR3 DNA: TGTGCCATCAGAAACACTCCCACTAGCGAACGGGGAGATACGCAGTATTTT

V gene: TRBV6-5
D gene: .
J gene: TRBJ1-1
clone size: .
CDR3 protein: CASSLGAKSEAFF
CDR3 DNA: TGTGCCAGCAGCCTAGGGGCAAAAAGTGAAGCTTTCTTT

V gene: TRBV12-3/TRBV12-4
D gene: .
J gene: TRBJ2-1
clone size: .
CDR3 protein: CASSGDTYNEQFF
CDR3 DNA: TGTGCCAGCAGTGGGGACACCTACAATGAGCAGTTCTTC

V gene: TRBV7-7
D gene: .
J gene: TRBJ2-6
clone size: .
CDR3 protein: CASSRESGANVLTF
CDR3 DNA: TGTGCTAGCAGTAGGGAGTCTGGGGCCAACGTCCTGACTTTC

V gene: TRBV24-1
D gene: TRBD2
J gene: TRBJ2-3
clone size: .
CDR3 protein: CATSDWTRTGTDTQYF
CDR3 DNA: TGTGCCACCAGTGACTGGACTAGGACGGGCACAGATACGCAGTATTTT

V gene: TRBV7-2
D gene: .
J gene: TRBJ2-2
clone size: .
CDR3 protein: CASSYGGGRAGELFF
CDR3 DNA: TGTGCCAGCTCCTATGGAGGGGGGAGGGCCGGGGAGCTGTTTTTT

V gene: TRBV7-3
D gene: .
J gene: TRBJ2-1
clone size: .
CDR3 protein: CASSLDGLARNEQFF
CDR3 DNA: TGTGCCAGCAGCTTAGACGGTCTAGCGCGCAATGAGCAGTTCTTC

V gene: TRBV25-1
D gene: TRBD2
J gene: TRBJ2-7
clone size: .
CDR3 protein: CASRALAGGTYEQYF
CDR3 DNA: TGTGCCAGCAGGGCCCTAGCGGGAGGAACCTACGAGCAGTACTTC

V gene: TRBV5-1
D gene: .
J gene: TRBJ2-7
clone size: .
CDR3 protein: CASSLDIEQYF
CDR3 DNA: TGCGCCAGCAGCTTGGACATCGAGCAGTACTTC

V gene: TRBV24-1
D gene: .
J gene: TRBJ1-1
clone size: .
CDR3 protein: CATSDLAGEAFF
CDR3 DNA: TGTGCCACCAGTGATTTGGCGGGGGAAGCTTTCTTT

V gene: TRBV3-1/TRBV3-2
D gene: TRBD2
J gene: TRBJ2-7
clone size: .
CDR3 protein: CASSLRSGTSGYEQYF
CDR3 DNA: TGTGCCAGCAGCCTTAGATCCGGGACTAGTGGGTACGAGCAGTACTTC

V gene: TRBV7-9
D gene: .
J gene: TRBJ2-2
clone size: once
CDR3 protein: CASSSRDTNTGELFF
CDR3 DNA: TGTGCCAGCAGCTCCAGGGACACGAACACCGGGGAGCTGTTTTTT

V gene: TRBV28
D gene: .
J gene: TRBJ2-7
clone size: .
CDR3 protein: CASRSRSGSGDYEQYF
CDR3 DNA: TGTGCCAGCAGGAGCCGCTCGGGGTCTGGGGACTACGAGCAGTACTTC

V gene: TRBV5-1
D gene: TRBD1
J gene: TRBJ2-5
clone size: .
CDR3 protein: CASSLRDGQGGETQYF
CDR3 DNA: TGCGCCAGCAGCCTACGAGACGGACAGGGAGGAGAGACCCAGTACTTC

V gene: TRBV3-1/TRBV3-2
D gene: .
J gene: TRBJ2-5
clone size: .
CDR3 protein: CASSQGTEETQYF
CDR3 DNA: TGTGCCAGCAGCCAAGGTACGGAGGAGACCCAGTACTTC

V gene: TRBV19
D gene: .
J gene: TRBJ1-5
clone size: .
CDR3 protein: CASTPLLSNQPQHF
CDR3 DNA: TGTGCCAGTACGCCACTGCTTAGCAATCAGCCCCAGCATTTT

V gene: TRBV18
D gene: .
J gene: TRBJ2-3
clone size: .
CDR3 protein: CASSRSHGKSTDTQYF
CDR3 DNA: TGTGCCAGCTCACGATCACATGGCAAGAGCACAGATACGCAGTATTTT

V gene: TRBV5-1
D gene: .
J gene: TRBJ2-5
clone size: .
CDR3 protein: CASSTQADPGKETQYF
CDR3 DNA: TGCGCCAGCAGCACCCAAGCTGACCCGGGGAAGGAGACCCAGTACTTC

V gene: TRBV7-9
D gene: TRBD1
J gene: TRBJ2-1
clone size: .
CDR3 protein: CASSAGRHRPGQGNDEQFF
CDR3 DNA: TGTGCCAGCAGCGCGGGACGTCACAGACCGGGACAGGGAAACGATGAGCAGTTCTTC

V gene: TRBV7-9
D gene: .
J gene: TRBJ2-5
clone size: .
CDR3 protein: CASSLGLIQETQYF
CDR3 DNA: TGTGCCAGCAGCTTAGGACTGATCCAAGAGACCCAGTACTTC

V gene: TRBV19
D gene: .
J gene: TRBJ2-3
clone size: .
CDR3 protein: CASSIEGRGGRSTDTQYF
CDR3 DNA: TGTGCCAGTAGTATAGAAGGTAGGGGCGGAAGGAGCACAGATACGCAGTATTTT

V gene: TRBV29-1
D gene: TRBD1
J gene: TRBJ1-1
clone size: .
CDR3 protein: CSVTGTGENTEAFF
CDR3 DNA: TGCAGCGTTACCGGGACAGGGGAGAACACTGAAGCTTTCTTT

V gene: TRBV19
D gene: TRBD1
J gene: TRBJ2-7
clone size: .
CDR3 protein: CASSALTGGDEQYF
CDR3 DNA: TGTGCCAGTAGCGCTTTGACAGGGGGCGACGAGCAGTACTTC

V gene: TRBV3-1/TRBV3-2
D gene: TRBD1
J gene: TRBJ2-7
clone size: .
CDR3 protein: CASSQSLGTAYEQYF
CDR3 DNA: TGTGCCAGCAGCCAGTCACTCGGGACAGCCTACGAGCAGTACTTC

V gene: TRBV7-2
D gene: TRBD2
J gene: TRBJ2-1
clone size: .
CDR3 protein: CASSRGSTYNEQFF
CDR3 DNA: TGTGCCAGCAGCCGCGGGAGCACCTACAATGAGCAGTTCTTC

V gene: TRBV27
D gene: .
J gene: TRBJ2-2
clone size: .
CDR3 protein: CASSLSLIQDTGELFF
CDR3 DNA: TGTGCCAGCAGTTTATCCCTTATTCAGGACACCGGGGAGCTGTTTTTT

V gene: TRBV7-9
D gene: .
J gene: TRBJ2-7
clone size: .
CDR3 protein: CASSFNSGDEQYF
CDR3 DNA: TGTGCCAGCAGCTTCAATTCAGGGGACGAGCAGTACTTC

V gene: TRBV7-2
D gene: TRBD1
J gene: TRBJ2-7
clone size: few
CDR3 protein: CASSLALAGGKSYEQYF
CDR3 DNA: TGTGCCAGCAGCTTAGCGCTGGCAGGGGGAAAGAGTTACGAGCAGTACTTC

V gene: TRBV19
D gene: .
J gene: TRBJ2-3
clone size: once
CDR3 protein: CASSSGQTSTDTQYF
CDR3 DNA: TGTGCCAGTAGTTCTGGACAGACTAGCACAGATACGCAGTATTTT

V gene: TRBV5-1
D gene: .
J gene: TRBJ1-2
clone size: .
CDR3 protein: CASSAAASRGYTF
CDR3 DNA: TGCGCCAGCAGCGCTGCAGCGTCTAGGGGCTACACCTTC

V gene: TRBV25-1
D gene: .
J gene: TRBJ2-7
clone size: .
CDR3 protein: CASSEMSGTYEQYF
CDR3 DNA: TGTGCCAGCAGTGAGATGAGCGGAACCTACGAGCAGTACTTC

V gene: TRBV19
D gene: TRBD1
J gene: TRBJ1-5
clone size: .
CDR3 protein: CASSSGTGFSQPQHF
CDR3 DNA: TGTGCCAGTAGCTCCGGGACAGGTTTTAGTCAGCCCCAGCATTTT

V gene: TRBV14
D gene: .
J gene: TRBJ1-1
clone size: .
CDR3 protein: CASSQGFRVRYTEAFF
CDR3 DNA: TGTGCCAGCAGCCAAGGTTTTCGGGTTCGGTACACTGAAGCTTTCTTT

V gene: TRBV6-2/TRBV6-3
D gene: TRBD1
J gene: TRBJ1-5
clone size: .
CDR3 protein: CASRPATGAHQPQHF
CDR3 DNA: TGTGCCAGCCGCCCCGCGACAGGGGCCCATCAGCCCCAGCATTTT

V gene: TRBV19
D gene: .
J gene: TRBJ1-4
clone size: .
CDR3 protein: CASTVRTGGEKLFF
CDR3 DNA: TGTGCCAGTACAGTCCGTACTGGAGGGGAAAAACTGTTTTTT

V gene: TRBV11-3
D gene: .
J gene: TRBJ1-2
clone size: .
CDR3 protein: CASSLGGDGYTF
CDR3 DNA: TGTGCCAGCAGCTTAGGGGGGGATGGCTACACCTTC

V gene: TRBV5-4
D gene: .
J gene: TRBJ1-2
clone size: .
CDR3 protein: CASSLEARYGYTF
CDR3 DNA: TGTGCCAGCAGCTTGGAAGCCAGGTATGGCTACACCTTC

V gene: TRBV27
D gene: .
J gene: TRBJ2-7
clone size: .
CDR3 protein: CASSYRDTADEQYF
CDR3 DNA: TGTGCCAGCAGTTACCGGGACACCGCCGACGAGCAGTACTTC

V gene: TRBV4-2
D gene: TRBD2
J gene: TRBJ2-7
clone size: .
CDR3 protein: CASSQDPRLAGDRYF
CDR3 DNA: TGTGCCAGCAGCCAAGATCCCCGGCTAGCGGGGGACCGATACTTC

V gene: TRBV7-9
D gene: .
J gene: TRBJ2-1
clone size: .
CDR3 protein: CAIPTARNVIGNEQFF
CDR3 DNA: TGTGCCATCCCGACTGCTCGAAATGTGATCGGCAATGAGCAGTTCTTC

V gene: TRBV5-4
D gene: TRBD1
J gene: TRBJ1-1
clone size: .
CDR3 protein: CASSSSYQGADTEAFF
CDR3 DNA: TGTGCCAGCAGCTCGAGCTACCAGGGGGCGGACACTGAAGCTTTCTTT

V gene: TRBV4-2
D gene: .
J gene: TRBJ2-6
clone size: .
CDR3 protein: CASSQVAVNSGANVLTF
CDR3 DNA: TGTGCCAGCAGCCAAGTCGCGGTCAACTCTGGGGCCAACGTCCTGACTTTC

V gene: TRBV4-2
D gene: .
J gene: TRBJ1-5
clone size: few
CDR3 protein: CASSQRVHQPQHF
CDR3 DNA: TGTGCCAGCAGCCAACGGGTACACCAGCCCCAGCATTTT